These 27 T cell receptor beta chains originate from one sample sequenced in a study of blood T cell repertoires in COVID-19. Clones were sequenced by immunoSEQ multiplex PCR, and TCRdb holds only the in-frame ones, with some missing. The table includes about 250,000 clones, 75% to 85% detected once. The sample consisted of peripheral blood. Every receptor here comes from a woman in her 70s with acute or convalescent COVID-19.

The CDR3 loop reads CASSVEGQANTGELFF. The CDR3 DNA follows: TGTGCCAGCAGCGTAGAAGGACAGGCGAACACCGGGGAGCTGTTTTTT. J is TRBJ2-2 and V is TRBV9; 7 bases align to TRBD1. In germline, CDR1 is SGDLS, CDR2 YYNGEE. The CDR3 is made up of 16 amino acids. The ends lost 0 bases at V and 0 bases at J; junction bases unmatched: 2.

V gene TRBV7-6 combines with J gene TRBJ2-1, with 11 nucleotides matching TRBD1. Trimming removed 6 bases from V and 3 bases from J; junction bases left unmatched: 4. This CDR3 is 15 amino acids long. CDR1 is SGHVS and CDR2 is FNYEAQ in the germline V gene. CDR3 protein: CASSTGTGGYNEQFF. In DNA form, the CDR3 reads TGTGCCAGCAGTACCGGGACAGGGGGCTACAATGAGCAGTTCTTC.

The genes are TRBV19 and TRBJ1-2, with TRBD1 matching 9 bases. CDR1 is LNHDA and CDR2 is SQIVND in the germline V gene (reference sequence). The CDR3 length is 14 residues. Trimming cost V 5 bases and J 2 bases; bases outside gene matches: 3. DNA for the CDR3: TGTGCCAGTAGTTCCGGACAGGGGAACTATGGCTACACCTTC. This sequence encodes CASSSGQGNYGYTF.

This clone was observed a few times. This chain joins TRBV12-3 or TRBV12-4 and TRBJ1-2, with D maybe TRBD1 (6 bases). Trimming left V 6 bases short and J 13 bases short, with 15 bases between. This CDR3 is 11 amino acids long. The CDR3 is CASSQRGPGTF. The CDR3 nucleotides read TGTGCCAGCAGCCAGCGGGGGCCCGGCACCTTC.

This chain uses TRBV30 with TRBJ1-1, with 9 bases fitting TRBD1. Looked up from germline, CDR1 is GTSNPN and CDR2 is SVGIG (reference sequence). V gave up 8 bases and J gave up 5 bases; unmatched junction bases: 3. CDR3 length: 11 amino acids. The DNA of the CDR3 is TGTGCCCGGGACAGGGAGACTGAAGCTTTCTTT. Its translation: CARDRETEAFF. The variable domain in full, completed from reference TRBV30 and TRBJ1-1, reads SQTIHQWPATLVQPVGSPLSLECTVEGTSNPNLYWYRQAAGRGLQLLFYSVGIGQISSEVPQNLSASRPQDRQFILSSKKLLLSDSGFYLCARDRETEAFFGQGTRLTVV.

This clone turned up a few times. The V gene is TRBV6-5, the J gene TRBJ1-1, with D possibly being TRBD1 (6 bases). V was trimmed by 2 bases and J by 1 base, leaving 8 bases between them. Per the germline V gene, CDR1 is MNHEY and CDR2 is SVGAGI. The CDR3 sequence is 14 residues long. This CDR3 reads CASSYGTKNTEAFF. The CDR3 DNA reads as TGTGCCAGCAGTTACGGGACAAAGAACACTGAAGCTTTCTTT.

The count of this clone is one. This chain uses TRBV6-5 with TRBJ2-5; no clear D gene. V shed 4 bases and J shed 4 bases, with 7 bases lying between them. CDR3 length equals 12 residues. CDR1 and CDR2 from the germline V gene are MNHEY and SVGAGI. The CDR3 bases are TGTGCCAGCAGTTCCCCCAGAGAGACCCAGTACTTC. The encoded protein is CASSSPRETQYF.

The rearrangement joins TRBV20-1 to TRBJ1-1, with D uncertain. V was cut by 5 bases and J by 8 bases, with 12 bases left in between. The CDR3 covers 11 residues. Germline V gene lookup returns CDR1 DFQATT and CDR2 SNEGSKA (reference sequence). Here the CDR3 DNA reads TGCAGTGCTCCTATAAACCCCGAAGCTTTCTTT. Its translation is CSAPINPEAFF.

This clone was seen a single time. The chain combines TRBV7-8 with TRBJ1-3; D may be TRBD1 (6 bases). The CDR3 extends over 14 amino acids. Looked up from germline, CDR1 is SGHVS and CDR2 is FQNEAQ. Deletions cut 3 bases from V and 4 bases from J, with 10 bases between. CDR3 sequence (DNA): TGTGCCAGCAGCTTTCGGACAGCAGGAAACACCATATATTTT. Amino acid sequence: CASSFRTAGNTIYF.

The chain employs TRBV30 and TRBJ2-1; the D is unclear. The CDR3 has 11 amino acids. Germline V gene sequence: CDR1 GTSNPN, CDR2 SVGIG (reference sequence). V was trimmed by 2 bases and J by 6 bases, leaving 5 bases between them. The CDR3 DNA follows: TGTGCCTGGAGTTGGAGCAATGAGCAGTTCTTC. This sequence encodes CAWSWSNEQFF.

This rearrangement joins TRBV6-5 to TRBJ1-4; TRBD1 aligns across 9 bases. Losses at the gene ends were 9 bases for V and 8 bases for J; bases not matched to a gene: 10. The CDR3 runs to 14 residues. The germline V gene encodes CDR1 MNHEY and CDR2 SVGAGI. The CDR3: CASIYRDRDEKLFF. For the CDR3, the DNA is TGTGCCAGTATCTACCGGGACAGGGACGAAAAACTGTTTTTT.

V and J are TRBV18 and TRBJ2-5, with D possibly TRBD1 on 6 matching bases. CDR3 size: 15 residues. Germline V gene lookup returns CDR1 KGHSH and CDR2 LQKENI. V lost 3 bases and J 2 bases, leaving 13 bases between the germline ends. The CDR3 bases are TGTGCCAGCTCACCCCCCTTAGGGGGTCAAGAGACCCAGTACTTC. It codes for CASSPPLGGQETQYF.

This chain joins TRBV6-5 and TRBJ1-2, with a tentative D call TRBD1 (6 bases). Per the germline V gene, CDR1 is MNHEY and CDR2 is SVGAGI. This CDR3 is built from 15 residues. Trimming removed 2 bases from V and 5 bases from J, with 15 bases in between. The CDR3 DNA reads as TGTGCCAGCAGTTACAGGCAGGGGCGAGGGTATGGCTACACCTTC. Translating gives CASSYRQGRGYGYTF.

The CDR3 nucleotides read TGTGCCAGCAGCCAAGGAGTTCAGCCCCAGCATTTT. It specifies CASSQGVQPQHF. V usage is TRBV3-1 (or the pseudogene TRBV3-2) and J usage is TRBJ1-5; no clear D gene. The CDR3 totals 12 residues. Trimming cost V 1 base and J 6 bases, with 4 bases left between them. CDR1 is LGHDT, CDR2 YNNKEL, per germline (reference sequence).

This clone was recorded a few times. The V call is TRBV5-6, the J call TRBJ1-4; no firm D call. The CDR3 is made up of 17 amino acids. V lost 2 bases, J lost 2 bases, and 16 bases lay in between. Germline CDR1 and CDR2: SGHDT and YYEEEE. The CDR3 here is CASSFALGVATNEKLFF. The CDR3 DNA reads TGTGCCAGCAGCTTCGCGCTGGGAGTCGCGACTAATGAAAAACTGTTTTTT.

The CDR3 region has the DNA TGTGCCACCAAAGGGACAGGGGACTACGAGCAGTACTTC. Amino acids: CATKGTGDYEQYF. V gene TRBV12-3 or TRBV12-4 combines with J gene TRBJ2-7; 10 positions match TRBD1. After removal of 10 bases from V and 3 bases from J, the junction contained 6 bases not matched to a gene. CDR3 size: 13 residues.

This clone was found a few times. V is TRBV3-1 (or the pseudogene TRBV3-2) and J is TRBJ1-1; 7 bases line up with TRBD1. The germline V gene has CDR1 LGHDT and CDR2 YNNKEL (reference sequence). V lost 4 bases to trimming and J lost 5 bases; unmatched junction nucleotides: 10. The CDR3 is 15 amino acids. The CDR3 nucleotides read TGTGCCAGCAGCCCGACTTCGACAGGGAGGACTGAAGCTTTCTTT. Its translation: CASSPTSTGRTEAFF.

V usage is TRBV3-1 (or the pseudogene TRBV3-2) and J usage is TRBJ1-6; D perhaps matches TRBD1 (6 bases). This CDR3 contains 15 residues. V was pared by 1 base and J by 7 bases, with 11 bases between. Germline CDR1 LGHDT, CDR2 YNNKEL (reference sequence). CDR3 DNA sequence: TGTGCCAGCAGCCAAGTGGGAGGGGGAAATTCACCCCTCCACTTT. Translated, it gives CASSQVGGGNSPLHF.

The V and J genes are TRBV19 and TRBJ1-5, with TRBD1 matching over 8 bases. Germline CDR1 and CDR2: LNHDA and SQIVND (reference sequence). This CDR3 has 14 residues. V shed 4 bases, J shed 5 bases, and the junction held 4 bases outside the gene matches. The CDR3, as DNA: TGTGCCAGTAGTAGGACAGGGAAGTATCAGCCCCAGCATTTT. Residues: CASSRTGKYQPQHF.

This clone was counted only a few times. This rearrangement joins TRBV27 to TRBJ2-7, with D possibly TRBD1 on 6 matching bases. The germline V gene encodes CDR1 MNHEY and CDR2 SMNVEV (reference sequence). Trimming pared 7 bases from V and 0 bases from J, leaving 19 bases between. The CDR3 sequence is 16 residues long. CDR3 sequence: CASTTNRRGISYEQYF. The CDR3 nucleotides read TGTGCCAGCACCACCAACCGCAGGGGTATCTCCTACGAGCAGTACTTC.

This clone has a handful of counts. V is TRBV6-5 and J is TRBJ1-1, with TRBD1 matching over 7 bases. The V segment lost 7 bases and the J segment 6 bases; nucleotides outside the gene matches: 11. The CDR3 contains 14 residues. The germline CDR1 and CDR2 sequences are MNHEY and SVGAGI. DNA of the CDR3: TGTGCCAGCACCGAGCAGGGGGAGTTCCCTGAAGCTTTCTTT. It is translated as CASTEQGEFPEAFF.

CDR3 sequence reads: CASFGQGVGNEQFF. Here the CDR3 DNA reads TGTGCCAGCTTTGGACAGGGGGTGGGCAATGAGCAGTTCTTC. This chain uses TRBV2 with TRBJ2-1; 10 bases are a match to TRBD1. The CDR3 extends over 14 amino acids. CDR1 is SNHLY and CDR2 is FYNNEI in the germline V gene. V lost 8 bases to trimming and J lost 6 bases; unmatched junction nucleotides: 7.

The chain joins TRBV7-2 to TRBJ1-1; D is ambiguous. The CDR3 length is 13 residues. CDR1 and CDR2 (germline): SGHTA, FQGNSA. Trimming removed 5 bases at V and 4 bases at J, with 11 bases between. CDR3: CASSIDVLTEAFF. CDR3 bases: TGTGCCAGCAGCATAGACGTACTCACTGAAGCTTTCTTT.

The chain recombines TRBV5-1 with TRBJ2-7; D is possibly TRBD1 (6 bases). This CDR3 comprises 12 residues. CDR1 SGHRS and CDR2 YFSETQ come from the germline V gene. Trimming cost V 7 bases and J 6 bases, with 14 bases left between them. CDR3 in DNA: TGCGCCAGCTCAGTCCAGGGGTTCGAGCAGTACTTC. It specifies CASSVQGFEQYF.

The chain joins TRBV18 to TRBJ1-2; 8 bases line up with TRBD1. This CDR3 is 13 amino acids long. The junction had 6 bases not matched to a gene; V was cut back by 4 bases and J by 8 bases. Germline loops: CDR1 KGHSH, CDR2 LQKENI. CDR3 sequence: CASSLSDREGYTF. Here the CDR3 DNA reads TGTGCCAGCTCACTATCGGACAGGGAGGGCTACACCTTC.

V and J are TRBV15 and TRBJ2-2; possible D gene TRBD1, 5 bases. The V gene's germline CDR1 is LNHNV and CDR2 YYDKDF (reference sequence). Trimming took off 2 bases at V and 4 bases at J, with 14 bases between the two ends. This CDR3 region has 16 residues. The CDR3 nucleotides read TGTGCCACCAGCAGAAACTATGGACAACTCACCGGGGAGCTGTTTTTT. Translating it yields CATSRNYGQLTGELFF.

V usage is TRBV27 and J usage is TRBJ1-5, with 12 nucleotides matching TRBD1. Germline V CDR1 and CDR2: MNHEY, SMNVEV (reference sequence). Germline trimming cut 1 base from V and 3 bases from J; bases unmatched to any gene: 13. The CDR3 spans 20 residues. The DNA of the CDR3 is TGTGCCAGCAGTTTATATTCCTCTACGGTGGGACAGGGGGCCAATCAGCCCCAGCATTTT. Its protein is CASSLYSSTVGQGANQPQHF.